Each of the 3 T cell receptor beta chains below was sequenced from the same sample in a study of ipilimumab plus nivolumab after autologous stem cell transplantation. Only in-frame clones appear in the TCRdb table, and some are missing; sequencing was by immunoSEQ multiplex PCR. The profile shows fewer than 85,000 clones, 65% to 85% of them singletons. The sequencing here drew on PBMCs, taken in a trial of ipilimumab plus nivolumab as post-transplant consolidation. The source of these receptors is a male donor with diffuse large B-cell lymphoma.

Turning to this clone: A junction boundary mismatches the germline segment, possibly from a read error. The chain uses TRBV7-9 and TRBJ2-7; D perhaps matches TRBD2 (5 bases). CDR1 is SEHNR and CDR2 is FQNEAQ in the germline V gene (reference sequence). This CDR3 region has 14 residues. The CDR3 DNA reads as TGCGCCAGCAGCCAAACCACCGGGATCTACGAGCAGTACTTC. Translating it yields CASSQTTGIYEQYF.

The rearrangement links TRBV18 to TRBJ1-1; D not resolved. The germline gives CDR1 KGHSH, CDR2 LQKENI. The CDR3 has 14 residues. The V and J ends lost 5 bases and 0 bases respectively, with 10 bases between them. For the CDR3, the DNA is TGTGCCAGCTCAAGTAACGGCCTGAACACTGAAGCTTTCTTT. It specifies CASSSNGLNTEAFF.

The genes are TRBV7-8 and TRBJ2-5; weak D call: TRBD2 (7 bases). Germline V lookup: CDR1 SGHVS, CDR2 FQNEAQ. Trimming removed 5 bases from V and 5 bases from J, with 27 bases in between. The CDR3 sequence is 18 residues long. The CDR3 loop is CASSPSGGASRLTETQYF. Here the CDR3 DNA reads TGTGCCAGCAGCCCCTCTGGGGGGGCGAGTAGGCTTACGGAGACCCAGTACTTC. The complete variable domain, with remaining parts taken from reference TRBV7-8 and TRBJ2-5, reads GAGVSQSPRYKVAKRGQDVALRCDPISGHVSLFWYQQALGQGPEFLTYFQNEAQLDKSGLPSDRFFAERPEGSVSTLKIQRTQQEDSAVYLCASSPSGGASRLTETQYFGPGTRLLVL.